This is a list of T cell receptor beta chains from one sample in a study of shared clonotypes between healthy human individuals. This table comes from immunoSEQ multiplex PCR, and its TCRdb copy is limited to in-frame clones, with some not included. The table records some 900,000 clones, 70% to 85% of them present only once. The sample consisted of memory CD4+ T cells sorted from blood. The receptors here all came from a man between 18 and 35 years old in good health. Each CDR3 is given with its conserved first and last residue. D genes are given only for firm matches. Expanded clones get a size class; other rows say once, few or many, or leave the size out.

clone size: NA; V gene: TRBV11-2; D gene: NA; J gene: TRBJ2-1; CDR3 DNA: TGTGCCAGCAGCTTTATTCTCCGGGCAGGGACGTTCTTC; CDR3 protein: CASSFILRAGTFF
clone size: NA; V gene: TRBV7-2; D gene: TRBD1; J gene: TRBJ1-4; CDR3 DNA: TGTGCCAGCAGCCCACAAATGGGACAGGGGGCGGGAGAAAAACTGTTTTTT; CDR3 protein: CASSPQMGQGAGEKLFF
clone size: NA; V gene: TRBV28; D gene: NA; J gene: TRBJ2-6; CDR3 DNA: TGTGCCAGCGGTAGGGGGGAAGTTGGGGCCAACGTCCTGACTTTC; CDR3 protein: CASGRGEVGANVLTF
clone size: NA; V gene: TRBV18; D gene: NA; J gene: TRBJ2-1; CDR3 DNA: TGTGCCAGCTCACCATCCCTAGATCGAACTGCCTACAATGAGCAGTTCTTC; CDR3 protein: CASSPSLDRTAYNEQFF
clone size: NA; V gene: TRBV27; D gene: TRBD1; J gene: TRBJ2-7; CDR3 DNA: TGTGCCAGCAGGACGTTCGGTGGCAGGGGGCGATTCGAGCAGTACTTC; CDR3 protein: CASRTFGGRGRFEQYF
clone size: NA; V gene: TRBV5-1; D gene: NA; J gene: TRBJ2-2; CDR3 DNA: TGCGCCAGCAGCTTTATTGCCGCCGGGGAGCTGTTTTTT; CDR3 protein: CASSFIAAGELFF
clone size: NA; V gene: TRBV7-8; D gene: NA; J gene: TRBJ2-7; CDR3 DNA: TGTGCCAGCAGCTTAGAGTTAGGGTACTACGAGCAGTACTTC; CDR3 protein: CASSLELGYYEQYF
clone size: NA; V gene: TRBV28; D gene: NA; J gene: TRBJ2-3; CDR3 DNA: TGTGCCAGCAGTTTGGGGGGCTCTAGCACAGATACGCAGTATTTT; CDR3 protein: CASSLGGSSTDTQYF
clone size: NA; V gene: TRBV29-1; D gene: NA; J gene: TRBJ2-7; CDR3 DNA: TGCAGCGTTCGATGGGTCAGTCAAGAGCAGTACTTC; CDR3 protein: CSVRWVSQEQYF
clone size: NA; V gene: TRBV11-2; D gene: NA; J gene: TRBJ2-3; CDR3 DNA: TGTGCCAGCAGCCCCCAAGGCGGCACAGATACGCAGTATTTT; CDR3 protein: CASSPQGGTDTQYF
clone size: NA; V gene: TRBV27; D gene: TRBD1; J gene: TRBJ2-7; CDR3 DNA: TGTGCCAGCAGAAGAACAGGGGGCGGGCTCGAGCAGTACTTC; CDR3 protein: CASRRTGGGLEQYF
clone size: NA; V gene: TRBV28; D gene: TRBD1; J gene: TRBJ1-2; CDR3 DNA: TGTGCCAGCAGTCCTTCCGGGACAGGGGGCTTTAGGAACTATGGCTACACCTTC; CDR3 protein: CASSPSGTGGFRNYGYTF
clone size: few; V gene: TRBV11-2; D gene: NA; J gene: TRBJ1-2; CDR3 DNA: TGTGCCAGCAGTAATCAACGGGGGGGGTACCACTATGGCTACACCTTC; CDR3 protein: CASSNQRGGYHYGYTF
clone size: many; V gene: TRBV6-6; D gene: TRBD1; J gene: TRBJ2-7; CDR3 DNA: TGTGCCAGCAGTTACACAGGGGATTACGAGCAGTACTTC; CDR3 protein: CASSYTGDYEQYF
clone size: NA; V gene: TRBV5-1; D gene: NA; J gene: TRBJ2-7; CDR3 DNA: TGCGCCAGCAGCGTAGGAGGGTCCTACGAGCAGTACTTC; CDR3 protein: CASSVGGSYEQYF
clone size: NA; V gene: TRBV12-5; D gene: NA; J gene: TRBJ2-2; CDR3 DNA: TGTGCTAGTGGTTTGGTTTTTGGGACGAAAACACAAACCGGGGAGCTGTTTTTT; CDR3 protein: CASGLVFGTKTQTGELFF
clone size: NA; V gene: TRBV5-7; D gene: NA; J gene: TRBJ2-1; CDR3 DNA: TGTGCCAGCAGCTTGGAAAGGGCGGCCCAGGTTGAGCAGTTCTTC; CDR3 protein: CASSLERAAQVEQFF
clone size: few; V gene: TRBV28; D gene: NA; J gene: TRBJ1-1; CDR3 DNA: TGTGCCAGCACCAAGCCGGGGATGAACACTGAAGCTTTCTTT; CDR3 protein: CASTKPGMNTEAFF
clone size: NA; V gene: TRBV6-5; D gene: TRBD1; J gene: TRBJ1-6; CDR3 DNA: TGTGCCAGCAGTGCCGGGACAGGGTTCCCGGCACCCCTCCACTTT; CDR3 protein: CASSAGTGFPAPLHF
clone size: NA; V gene: TRBV4-3; D gene: TRBD1; J gene: TRBJ2-7; CDR3 DNA: TGCGCCAGCTACGACAGGGTTCTCTACGAGCAGTACTTC; CDR3 protein: CASYDRVLYEQYF
clone size: NA; V gene: TRBV4-3; D gene: TRBD1; J gene: TRBJ1-6; CDR3 DNA: TGCGCCAGCAGCTTGGACAGGGGCGTGGATAGAAATTCACCCCTCCACTTT; CDR3 protein: CASSLDRGVDRNSPLHF
clone size: NA; V gene: TRBV6-1; D gene: TRBD1; J gene: TRBJ1-2; CDR3 DNA: TGTGCCAGCAGTGTGAGCAGGGGGCTTGAAATTGGCTACACCTTC; CDR3 protein: CASSVSRGLEIGYTF
clone size: once; V gene: TRBV18; D gene: TRBD1; J gene: TRBJ2-7; CDR3 DNA: TGTGCCAGCTCACCAGGCCTAGCGACAGGGGGCTTCGAGCAGTACTTC; CDR3 protein: CASSPGLATGGFEQYF
clone size: NA; V gene: TRBV7-6; D gene: TRBD2; J gene: TRBJ2-3; CDR3 DNA: TGTGCCAGCAGCCATACGTCGGGGGGTGGCACAGATACGCAGTATTTT; CDR3 protein: CASSHTSGGGTDTQYF
clone size: NA; V gene: TRBV28; D gene: TRBD1; J gene: TRBJ1-2; CDR3 DNA: TGTGCCAGCGGCACGGGGGGACAGGGGGCCCCCTCGGGCTACACCTTC; CDR3 protein: CASGTGGQGAPSGYTF
clone size: NA; V gene: TRBV7-2; D gene: TRBD2; J gene: TRBJ2-1; CDR3 DNA: TGTGCCAGCAGCCCGGGGACTAGCGGGGCCTACAATGAGCAGTTCTTC; CDR3 protein: CASSPGTSGAYNEQFF
clone size: NA; V gene: TRBV19; D gene: NA; J gene: TRBJ2-3; CDR3 DNA: TGTGCCAGTAGTATCCCGGGACTGACGTCTGGTACGCAGTATTTT; CDR3 protein: CASSIPGLTSGTQYF
clone size: NA; V gene: TRBV7-9; D gene: NA; J gene: TRBJ2-5; CDR3 DNA: TGTGCCAGCAGCTTACGGGGTATCCAAGAGACCCAGTACTTC; CDR3 protein: CASSLRGIQETQYF
clone size: few; V gene: TRBV29-1; D gene: NA; J gene: TRBJ2-2; CDR3 DNA: TGCAGCGTTGGTACCACCGGGGAGCTGTTTTTT; CDR3 protein: CSVGTTGELFF
clone size: NA; V gene: TRBV10-3; D gene: TRBD1; J gene: TRBJ1-4; CDR3 DNA: TGTGCCATCAGCCCACAGGGGGCTGGGGAAAAACTGTTTTTT; CDR3 protein: CAISPQGAGEKLFF
clone size: NA; V gene: TRBV7-9; D gene: NA; J gene: TRBJ1-2; CDR3 DNA: TGTGCCAGCAGACCCGACAGGTTGGACCTAGAGGGTCGGTATGGCTACACCTTC; CDR3 protein: CASRPDRLDLEGRYGYTF
clone size: NA; V gene: TRBV6-5; D gene: TRBD1; J gene: TRBJ1-2; CDR3 DNA: TGTGCCAGCAGCCCAGCAGGGGGCGCTAACTATGGCTACACCTTC; CDR3 protein: CASSPAGGANYGYTF
clone size: NA; V gene: TRBV11-2; D gene: TRBD2; J gene: TRBJ2-7; CDR3 DNA: TGTGCCAGCAGCTTAGATCGCCTAGCGGGAGTCGGGGAGCAGTACTTC; CDR3 protein: CASSLDRLAGVGEQYF
clone size: few; V gene: TRBV18; D gene: NA; J gene: TRBJ1-1; CDR3 DNA: TGTGCCAGCTCACCACCAAAGTATACTGCAGAAGCTTTCTTT; CDR3 protein: CASSPPKYTAEAFF
clone size: NA; V gene: TRBV5-4; D gene: NA; J gene: TRBJ2-5; CDR3 DNA: TGTGCCAGCAGCAAGGAAAATCAAGAGACCCAGTACTTC; CDR3 protein: CASSKENQETQYF
clone size: NA; V gene: TRBV7-2; D gene: NA; J gene: TRBJ2-5; CDR3 DNA: TGTGCCAGCAGCTTAGGGGGGCCCCAAGAGACCCAGTACTTC; CDR3 protein: CASSLGGPQETQYF
clone size: once; V gene: TRBV2; D gene: TRBD1; J gene: TRBJ1-5; CDR3 DNA: TGTGCCAGCAGTCGGGACAGGGATCAGCCCCAGCATTTT; CDR3 protein: CASSRDRDQPQHF
clone size: NA; V gene: TRBV5-1; D gene: NA; J gene: TRBJ1-2; CDR3 DNA: TGCGCCAGCAGCTTGAATCCTCCAGGGACCGGTGGCTACACCTTC; CDR3 protein: CASSLNPPGTGGYTF
clone size: NA; V gene: TRBV6-5; D gene: TRBD2; J gene: TRBJ2-7; CDR3 DNA: TGTGCCAGCAGCAAGGGACTAGGAGTGTACGAGCAGTACTTC; CDR3 protein: CASSKGLGVYEQYF
clone size: few; V gene: TRBV5-6; D gene: NA; J gene: TRBJ2-2; CDR3 DNA: TGTGCCAGCAGAAGACTAGGACAGGCCGGGGAGCTGTTTTTT; CDR3 protein: CASRRLGQAGELFF
clone size: NA; V gene: TRBV25-1; D gene: NA; J gene: TRBJ2-7; CDR3 DNA: TGTGCCAGCAGCCCTGAGGTGGGGGAGCAGTACTTC; CDR3 protein: CASSPEVGEQYF
clone size: NA; V gene: TRBV11-2; D gene: TRBD1; J gene: TRBJ1-1; CDR3 DNA: TGTGCCAGCAGCTCAGGTGGAACAGGGGTGAATACTGAAGCTTTCTTT; CDR3 protein: CASSSGGTGVNTEAFF
clone size: NA; V gene: TRBV27; D gene: NA; J gene: TRBJ2-7; CDR3 DNA: TGTGCCAGCAGTCCGTACAGGGTTGAGGTCAGCGAGCAGTACTTC; CDR3 protein: CASSPYRVEVSEQYF
clone size: NA; V gene: TRBV2; D gene: NA; J gene: TRBJ1-6; CDR3 DNA: TGTGCCAGCAGCGCCCTCGGGACATCTAGTTCACCCCTCCACTTT; CDR3 protein: CASSALGTSSSPLHF
clone size: NA; V gene: TRBV15; D gene: NA; J gene: TRBJ1-5; CDR3 DNA: TGTGCCACCAGTGGGGCAGGAGAAAATCAGCCCCAGCATTTT; CDR3 protein: CATSGAGENQPQHF
clone size: NA; V gene: TRBV18; D gene: NA; J gene: TRBJ2-5; CDR3 DNA: TGTGCCAGCTCACCACCCGGGGAGACCCAGTACTTC; CDR3 protein: CASSPPGETQYF
clone size: NA; V gene: TRBV6-5; D gene: NA; J gene: TRBJ1-5; CDR3 DNA: TGTGCCAGCAGGGACCACCGCAATCAGCCCCAGCATTTT; CDR3 protein: CASRDHRNQPQHF
clone size: NA; V gene: TRBV11-2; D gene: NA; J gene: TRBJ1-5; CDR3 DNA: TGTGCCAGCAGCTTAGGAGGAGACGGCAATCAGCCCCAGCATTTT; CDR3 protein: CASSLGGDGNQPQHF
clone size: NA; V gene: TRBV6-1; D gene: NA; J gene: TRBJ1-3; CDR3 DNA: TGTGCCAGCAGTGACGGGGCCTTCTCTGGAAACACCATATATTTT; CDR3 protein: CASSDGAFSGNTIYF
clone size: NA; V gene: TRBV18; D gene: TRBD1; J gene: TRBJ2-1; CDR3 DNA: TGTGCCAGCTCACCGACGGGACAGGGTGCCAATGAGCAGTTCTTC; CDR3 protein: CASSPTGQGANEQFF
clone size: few; V gene: TRBV5-4; D gene: NA; J gene: TRBJ2-3; CDR3 DNA: TGTGCCAGCAGTTTAACTAGCACAGATACGCAGTATTTT; CDR3 protein: CASSLTSTDTQYF
clone size: NA; V gene: TRBV5-1; D gene: NA; J gene: TRBJ1-1; CDR3 DNA: TGCGCCAGCAGCTTGCGCGGGGATTCCGGTGAAGCTTTCTTT; CDR3 protein: CASSLRGDSGEAFF
clone size: NA; V gene: TRBV28; D gene: NA; J gene: TRBJ1-2; CDR3 DNA: TGTGCCAGCAGTCCGTGGGACATCTATGGCTACACCTTC; CDR3 protein: CASSPWDIYGYTF
clone size: NA; V gene: TRBV5-4; D gene: NA; J gene: TRBJ2-5; CDR3 DNA: TGTGCCAGCAGCTTGGAAAGTAGGTCCGAGACCCAGTACTTC; CDR3 protein: CASSLESRSETQYF